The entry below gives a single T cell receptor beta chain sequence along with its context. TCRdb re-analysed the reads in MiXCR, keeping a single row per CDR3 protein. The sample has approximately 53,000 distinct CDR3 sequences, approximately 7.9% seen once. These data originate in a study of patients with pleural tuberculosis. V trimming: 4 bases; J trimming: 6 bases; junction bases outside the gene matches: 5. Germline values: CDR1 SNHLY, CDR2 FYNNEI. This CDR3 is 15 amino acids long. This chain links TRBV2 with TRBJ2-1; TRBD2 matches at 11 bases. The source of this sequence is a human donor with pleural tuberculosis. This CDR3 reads CASSAISGRANEQFF. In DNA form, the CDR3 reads TGTGCCAGCAGTGCCATTAGCGGGAGGGCCAATGAGCAGTTCTTC. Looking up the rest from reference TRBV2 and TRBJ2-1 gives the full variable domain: EPEVTQTPSHQVTQMGQEVILRCVPISNHLYFYWYRQILGQKVEFLVSFYNNEISEKSEIFDDQFSVERPDGSNFTLKIRSTKLEDSAMYFCASSAISGRANEQFFGPGTRLTVL.